Listed here are 7 T cell receptor beta chains from one sample, sequenced in a study of blood T cell repertoires in COVID-19. TCRdb's table, derived via immunoSEQ multiplex PCR, lists solely in-frame clones and lacks some. Of around 180,000 clones in the sample, 70% to 90% were seen once. The material sequenced was peripheral blood. These receptors came from a human donor with active or convalescent COVID-19. The donor label of this sample is uncertain.

CDR3 in DNA: TGTGCCAGCGACCCAGGGACACGGAGCTCTGGAAACACCATATATTTT. This translates into CASDPGTRSSGNTIYF. The chain is built from TRBV14 and TRBJ1-3; D may be TRBD1 (6 bases). Trimming removed 8 bases from V and 0 bases from J, with 17 bases in between. Germline CDR1 reads SGHDN; CDR2 reads FVKESK. The length of the CDR3 is 16 residues.

V gene TRBV27 combines with J gene TRBJ2-1, with a weak D call TRBD1 (6 bases). Deletions cut 7 bases from V and 5 bases from J, with 21 bases between. This CDR3 contains 16 residues. The germline V gene has CDR1 MNHEY and CDR2 SMNVEV (reference sequence). This chain's CDR3 is CASTPYSDSNNNEQFF. The CDR3 nucleotides are TGTGCCAGCACTCCCTACTCGGACAGTAATAACAATGAGCAGTTCTTC.

The chain links TRBV4-3 to TRBJ2-7, with D perhaps TRBD1 (5 bases). Germline V lookup: CDR1 LGHNA, CDR2 YSLEER. The CDR3 runs 15 residues. Trimming pared 0 bases from V and 11 bases from J, leaving 20 bases between. DNA of the CDR3: TGCGCCAGCAGCCAAGATCCTTTGAGTGGGGCAGGGAAGTACTTC. It encodes CASSQDPLSGAGKYF.

This clone was found once. The chain recombines TRBV13 with TRBJ2-3; 14 positions agree with TRBD2. V dropped 3 bases and J dropped 4; count of bases not matched to a gene: 3. The CDR3 covers 16 residues. Per germline, CDR1 PRHDT and CDR2 FYEKMQ (reference sequence). The CDR3 DNA follows: TGTGCCAGCAGCTTCGGGACTAGCGGGAGAGCAGATACGCAGTATTTT. This translates into CASSFGTSGRADTQYF.

V usage is TRBV7-2 and J usage is TRBJ2-7, with 10 bases lining up with TRBD2. Germline V CDR1 and CDR2: SGHTA, FQGNSA. V gave up 1 base and J gave up 6 bases; unmatched junction bases: 6. CDR3 length: 15 residues. The CDR3 loop reads CASSLEVAGGAEQYF. Written as DNA, the CDR3 is TGTGCCAGCAGCTTAGAGGTAGCGGGAGGCGCCGAGCAGTACTTC.

The CDR3 nucleotides are TGTGCCAGCAGTTATAGGCTCGACAGGGTGGACACAGATACGCAGTATTTT. It codes for CASSYRLDRVDTDTQYF. V and J are TRBV6-2 or TRBV6-3 and TRBJ2-3; 7 nucleotides match TRBD1. Germline CDR1 reads MNHEY; CDR2 reads SVGEGT. There are 17 residues in the CDR3. J was trimmed by 2 bases and V by 3 bases; bases with no gene match: 11.

This chain joins TRBV9 and TRBJ1-4; D gene unclear. Trimming shortened V by 3 bases and J by 4 bases, and 19 bases separated the two germline ends. This CDR3 is 17 amino acids long. The germline gives CDR1 SGDLS, CDR2 YYNGEE. CDR3 DNA sequence: TGTGCCAGCAGCGCCAGCCTAGGAGGCTCCTATAATGAAAAACTGTTTTTT. It translates to CASSASLGGSYNEKLFF.